The 17 T cell receptor beta chains below were found in one sample sequenced in a study of blood T cell repertoires in COVID-19. Profiled with immunoSEQ multiplex PCR; TCRdb holds only in-frame clones, not every one. The data contain 90,000 to 100,000 clones, 70% to 90% of them singletons. The material sequenced was peripheral blood. Receptor source: a man in his 60s with acute or convalescent COVID-19.

J is TRBJ1-6 and V is TRBV6-1; 7 nucleotides line up with TRBD1. With V trimmed by 0 bases and J by 0 bases, 2 bases remained unmatched. Germline values: CDR1 MNHNS, CDR2 SASEGT. This CDR3 spans 17 amino acids. The CDR3 region has the DNA TGTGCCAGCAGTGAAGCGGCAGGGGGCTCCTATAATTCACCCCTCCACTTT. Translated, it gives CASSEAAGGSYNSPLHF.

This chain joins TRBV20-1 and TRBJ1-5; D is perhaps TRBD1 (5 bases). V lost 3 bases and J lost 2, with 11 bases in between. Germline CDR1 reads DFQATT; CDR2 reads SNEGSKA (reference sequence). This CDR3 comprises 14 residues. Here the CDR3 reads CSASPQTGNQPQHF. The CDR3 DNA sequence: TGCAGTGCTAGTCCCCAGACAGGCAATCAGCCCCAGCATTTT.

CDR3 in DNA: TGTGCCAGCAGCTCACAGGGGTCTGTCGGGCAGCCCCAGCATTTT. Protein sequence: CASSSQGSVGQPQHF. The chain employs TRBV2 and TRBJ1-5; TRBD1 matches at 7 bases. The V gene end was trimmed by 6 bases and the J gene end by 7 bases; junction bases not matched to a gene: 12. This CDR3 is built from 15 residues. CDR1 and CDR2 (germline): SNHLY, FYNNEI.

This clone was seen only a few times. V gene TRBV24-1 combines with J gene TRBJ2-5, with D possibly TRBD1 on 6 matching bases. V lost 9 bases and J lost 4, with 17 bases in between. Germline CDR1 reads KGHDR; CDR2 reads SFDVKD. This CDR3 spans 14 amino acids. CDR3 coding DNA: TGTGCCACCGTGTGGGACATCGGTAGAGAGACCCAGTACTTC. Amino acid sequence: CATVWDIGRETQYF.

V gene TRBV6-5 combines with J gene TRBJ2-7; TRBD2 is a possible D gene (6 bases). CDR1 and CDR2 (germline): MNHEY, SVGAGI. CDR3 length equals 15 residues. Between the trimmed V and J ends, which lost 6 bases and 2 bases, there was a span of 17 bases. CDR3 loop: CASSRFRDFTYEQYV. The CDR3 nucleotides read TGTGCCAGCAGCCGCTTTAGGGACTTTACCTACGAGCAGTACGTC.

V usage is TRBV5-4 and J usage is TRBJ1-2; D might be TRBD1 (6 bases). Per the germline V gene, CDR1 is SGHNT and CDR2 is YYREEE (reference sequence). This CDR3 contains 14 residues. The germline V and J ends were trimmed by 4 bases and 1 base, with 11 bases remaining between them. The CDR3 coding sequence is TGTGCCAGCAGCCTACAGGGTGTTAACTATGGCTACACCTTC. Protein sequence: CASSLQGVNYGYTF. Full variable domain (missing parts from reference TRBV5-4 and TRBJ1-2): ETGVTQSPTHLIKTRGQQVTLRCSSQSGHNTVSWYQQALGQGPQFIFQYYREEENGRGNFPPRFSGLQFPNYSSELNVNALELDDSALYLCASSLQGVNYGYTFGSGTRLTVV.

This chain uses TRBV12-3 or TRBV12-4 with TRBJ2-2; TRBD1 might be the D (6 bases). CDR3 size: 13 residues. V was shortened by 10 bases and J by 5 bases, with 14 bases between the two germline ends. CDR3 nucleotides: TGTGCCACCAGGGGCGTGCGTACCGGGGAGCTGTTTTTT. This gives the protein CATRGVRTGELFF.

The chain combines TRBV9 with TRBJ2-1; the match to TRBD2 covers 10 bases. The germline V gene encodes CDR1 SGDLS and CDR2 YYNGEE. Trimming removed 0 bases from V and 8 bases from J; junction bases left unmatched: 8. This CDR3 spans 16 amino acids. The CDR3 protein is CASSVESSGGLDEQFF. The DNA of the CDR3 is TGTGCCAGCAGCGTAGAGAGTAGCGGGGGGTTAGATGAGCAGTTCTTC. Based on the CDR3 plus reference TRBV9 and TRBJ2-1, the full variable domain is DSGVTQTPKHLITATGQRVTLRCSPRSGDLSVYWYQQSLDQGLQFLIQYYNGEERAKGNILERFSAQQFPDLHSELNLSSLELGDSALYFCASSVESSGGLDEQFFGPGTRLTVL.

The chain couples TRBV5-8 to TRBJ2-7; 7 nucleotides align to TRBD1. Germline V lookup: CDR1 SGHTS, CDR2 YDEGEE. Trimming cost V 2 bases and J 13 bases; bases outside gene matches: 15. This CDR3 has 14 amino acids. DNA for the CDR3: TGTGCCAGCAGCTTAAGTGACAGGGCGTCTCGGTATTACTTC. It translates to CASSLSDRASRYYF. Together with reference TRBV5-8 and TRBJ2-7, the CDR3 gives the full variable domain: EAGVTQSPTHLIKTRGQQATLRCSPISGHTSVYWYQQALGLGLQFLLWYDEGEERNRGNFPPRFSGRQFPNYSSELNVNALELEDSALYLCASSLSDRASRYYFGPGTRLTVT.

This chain links TRBV6-5 with TRBJ1-6; the D gene is possibly TRBD1 (5 bases). Germline V gives CDR1 MNHEY, CDR2 SVGAGI. CDR3 length: 14 residues. V gave up 7 bases and J gave up 8 bases, with 15 bases separating them. The CDR3 bases are TGTGCCAGCACCCTTGGGGGGAACGATTCACCCCTCCACTTT. Its translation is CASTLGGNDSPLHF.

The chain recombines TRBV18 with TRBJ1-1; 9 bases agree with TRBD1. CDR3 length: 14 amino acids. V gave up 3 bases and J gave up 4 bases; unmatched junction bases: 3. Germline values: CDR1 KGHSH, CDR2 LQKENI. Here the CDR3 reads CASSPSTGGTEAFF. The CDR3 coding sequence is TGTGCCAGCTCACCGTCGACAGGGGGCACTGAAGCTTTCTTT.

The sample holds one count of this clone. A far larger clone is one base from this, pointing to a likely read error. CDR3 region: CASSFRGNTEAFF. As DNA, the CDR3 is TGTGCCAGCAGTTTCAGGGGGAACACTGAAGCTTTCTTT. The V and J genes are TRBV27 and TRBJ1-1; D is possibly TRBD1 (6 bases). Trimming shortened V by 3 bases and J by 1 base, and 6 bases separated the two germline ends. Germline V lookup: CDR1 MNHEY, CDR2 SMNVEV (reference sequence). There are 13 residues in the CDR3.

This clone came up a few times. The chain employs TRBV2 and TRBJ2-3; no clear D. Per the germline V gene, CDR1 is SNHLY and CDR2 is FYNNEI. Deletions cut 4 bases from V and 4 bases from J, with 6 bases between. The CDR3 consists of 12 residues. CDR3 residues: CASSASPDTQYF. In DNA form, the CDR3 reads TGTGCCAGCAGTGCCTCCCCAGATACGCAGTATTTT.

The chain recombines TRBV7-9 with TRBJ2-3, with 9 bases that match TRBD1. Germline values: CDR1 SEHNR, CDR2 FQNEAQ (reference sequence). V was pared by 7 bases and J by 3 bases, with 5 bases of the junction left unmatched. The CDR3 contains 14 residues. The CDR3 DNA follows: TGTGCCAGCACCGGGACAGGGTCGACAGATACGCAGTATTTT. This gives the protein CASTGTGSTDTQYF.

This chain links TRBV6-2 or TRBV6-3 with TRBJ1-2; no clear D gene. This CDR3 region has 14 residues. V dropped 0 bases and J dropped 6 bases, with 11 bases sitting between them. CDR1 is MNHEY, CDR2 SVGEGT, per germline. CDR3 loop: CASSYSRAFDGYTF. CDR3 in DNA: TGTGCCAGCAGTTACTCGAGGGCTTTTGATGGCTACACCTTC.

The chain links TRBV30 to TRBJ2-5; the match to TRBD2 covers 8 bases. CDR1 and CDR2 (germline): GTSNPN, SVGIG (reference sequence). Germline trimming cut 6 bases from V and 2 bases from J; bases unmatched to any gene: 8. This CDR3 is built from 14 residues. The CDR3 region has the DNA TGTGCCTGCACACTACTAGCGGTACAAGAGACCCAGTACTTC. The encoded protein is CACTLLAVQETQYF.

This clone appeared a single time. CDR3 loop: CASSRDRGEKLFF. The CDR3 bases are TGTGCCAGTTCCAGGGACAGGGGAGAAAAACTGTTTTTT. This chain links TRBV19 with TRBJ1-4; 10 nucleotides agree with TRBD1. Germline loops: CDR1 LNHDA, CDR2 SQIVND (reference sequence). J lost 8 bases, V lost 8 bases, and 5 bases had no gene match. The CDR3 runs to 13 residues.